The rows below give T cell receptor beta chains drawn from one sample of a study of cytomegalovirus exposure and HLA in healthy donors. Measured with immunoSEQ multiplex PCR; TCRdb has only the in-frame clones, and not every one. This sample has 190,000 or so clones, with about 80% found just once. The sample consisted of PBMCs. The receptors stem from a boy aged 5-17 years in good health and CMV-seronegative. The CDR3 runs from the conserved cysteine through the conserved F or W. The D gene is left open where the match is weak. Clone size is shown for a subset of rows, as once, few, many or a class of expanded clone.

clone_size j_call d_call v_call cdr3_aa cdr3_nt
. TRBJ1-4 TRBD1 TRBV28 CASRIDREGEKLFF TGTGCCAGCAGAATCGACAGGGAAGGCGAAAAACTGTTTTTT
. TRBJ2-7 . TRBV7-9 CATSPLGAGEQYF TGTGCCACCTCCCCCTTGGGGGCGGGTGAGCAGTACTTC
once TRBJ2-3 TRBD1 TRBV7-9 CASSPGQVSTDTQYF TGTGCCAGCAGCCCGGGACAGGTTAGCACAGATACGCAGTATTTT
. TRBJ2-1 TRBD1 TRBV7-2 CAGQNGTGVYNEQFF TGTGCCGGCCAAAACGGGACAGGGGTTTACAATGAGCAGTTCTTC
. TRBJ2-7 . TRBV11-2 CASSVDRGNYEQYF TGTGCCAGCAGCGTCGACAGAGGAAACTACGAGCAGTACTTC
. TRBJ1-5 . TRBV18 CASSRGGNGQPQHF TGTGCCAGCTCGCGGGGGGGTAACGGACAGCCCCAGCATTTT
few TRBJ1-1 . TRBV5-6 CASSLGAVSMNTEAFF TGTGCCAGCAGCTTGGGGGCAGTGAGTATGAACACTGAAGCTTTCTTT
. TRBJ1-3 TRBD1 TRBV2 CASEGGTSGNTIYF TGTGCCAGTGAAGGGGGCACCTCTGGAAACACCATATATTTT
. TRBJ2-1 . TRBV7-9 CASSLGQEYNEQFF TGTGCCAGCAGCTTAGGACAGGAATACAATGAGCAGTTCTTC
few TRBJ1-2 . TRBV7-2 CASSLRAIGYTF TGTGCCAGCAGCCTCAGGGCTATCGGCTACACCTTC
. TRBJ2-2 . TRBV27 CASRTTPTGELFF TGTGCCAGCAGAACAACCCCCACCGGGGAGCTGTTTTTT
once TRBJ2-7 . TRBV6-6 CASSRDLPTYEQYF TGTGCCAGCAGCAGGGATTTACCTACCTACGAGCAGTACTTC
. TRBJ1-6 TRBD1 TRBV30 CAWSSGTENSPLHF TGTGCCTGGAGTTCCGGGACAGAGAATTCACCCCTCCACTTT